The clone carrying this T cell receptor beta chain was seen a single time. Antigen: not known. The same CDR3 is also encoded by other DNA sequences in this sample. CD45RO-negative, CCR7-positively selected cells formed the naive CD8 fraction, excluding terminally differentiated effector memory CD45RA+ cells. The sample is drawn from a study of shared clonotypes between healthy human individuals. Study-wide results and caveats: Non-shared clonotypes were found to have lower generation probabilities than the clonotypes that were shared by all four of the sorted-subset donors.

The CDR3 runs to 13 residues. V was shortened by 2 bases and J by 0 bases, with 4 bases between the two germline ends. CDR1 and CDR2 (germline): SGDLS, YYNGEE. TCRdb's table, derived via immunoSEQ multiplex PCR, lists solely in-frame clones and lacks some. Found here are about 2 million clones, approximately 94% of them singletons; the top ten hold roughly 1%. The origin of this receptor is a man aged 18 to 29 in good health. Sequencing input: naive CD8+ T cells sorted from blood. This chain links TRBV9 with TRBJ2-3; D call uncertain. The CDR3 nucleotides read TGTGCCAGCAGCGTCCTGAGCACAGATACGCAGTATTTT. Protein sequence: CASSVLSTDTQYF. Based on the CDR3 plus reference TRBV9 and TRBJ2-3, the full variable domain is DSGVTQTPKHLITATGQRVTLRCSPRSGDLSVYWYQQSLDQGLQFLIQYYNGEERAKGNILERFSAQQFPDLHSELNLSSLELGDSALYFCASSVLSTDTQYFGPGTRLTVL.